The TCR beta chain described here comes from a study of T cells after yellow fever vaccination. This clonotype occurred a few times. The CDR3 extends over 19 amino acids. From germline, CDR1 is LGHNA and CDR2 YSLEER. V lost 0 bases, J lost 0 bases, and 10 bases stayed unmatched. Template switching with 5'RACE generated the TCR cDNA and added a universal primer site and UMIs. Each CDR3 protein is one row after TCRdb ran MiXCR on the 5' RACE reads. Here the sample spans about 220,000 distinct CDR3 sequences, 3% to 4% being singletons. V usage is TRBV4-3 and J usage is TRBJ2-3, with TRBD2 identical over 9 bases. Sequences were derived from CD4+ T cells sorted from PBMCs, sampled 10 days after the yellow fever booster vaccination. The sequence was obtained from a man in his late teens or twenties who received the YFV17D yellow fever vaccine. The CDR3 region is CASSQDTAGGQPSTDTQYF. DNA for the CDR3: TGCGCCAGCAGCCAAGATACAGCGGGGGGACAGCCTAGCACAGATACGCAGTATTTT.